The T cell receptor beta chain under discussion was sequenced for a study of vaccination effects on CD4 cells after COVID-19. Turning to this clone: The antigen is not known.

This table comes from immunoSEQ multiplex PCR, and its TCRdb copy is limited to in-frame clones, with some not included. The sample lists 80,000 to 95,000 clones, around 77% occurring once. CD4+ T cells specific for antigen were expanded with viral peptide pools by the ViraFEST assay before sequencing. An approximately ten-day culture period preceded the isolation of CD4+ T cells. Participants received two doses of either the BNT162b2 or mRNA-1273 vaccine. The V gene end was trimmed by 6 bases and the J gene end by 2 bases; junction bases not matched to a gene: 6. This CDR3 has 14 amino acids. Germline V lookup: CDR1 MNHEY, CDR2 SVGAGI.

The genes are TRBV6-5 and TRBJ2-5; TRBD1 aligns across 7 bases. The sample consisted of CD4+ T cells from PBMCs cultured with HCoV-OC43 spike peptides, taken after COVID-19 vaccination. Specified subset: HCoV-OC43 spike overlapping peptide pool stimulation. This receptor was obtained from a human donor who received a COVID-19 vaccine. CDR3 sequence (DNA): TGTGCCAGCAGAGTCACAGGGGATCAAGAGACCCAGTACTTC. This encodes CASRVTGDQETQYF.